The TCR beta chain described here comes from a study of shared clonotypes between healthy human individuals. The donors, all of them Caucasian adults, lived in Nashville, Tennessee. Researchers partitioned CD4+ cells into CD45RA+ naive and CD45RA-negative memory subsets. V was cut by 2 bases and J by 5 bases, with 16 bases left in between. The CDR3 runs to 16 residues. Germline V gives CDR1 GTSNPN, CDR2 SVGIG (reference sequence). Each subset's genomic DNA was shared equally among a number of immunoSEQ plates. The table came from immunoSEQ multiplex PCR; TCRdb's copy has only in-frame clones and leaves some out. The sample contains nearly 1,000,000 clones, approximately 80% of which appear only once. Study results and caveats: The study generally estimated greater richness for naive than memory subsets.

For this clone: Antigen specificity is unknown.

This rearrangement joins TRBV30 to TRBJ1-6; perhaps TRBD1 as D (5 bases). This TCR was sampled from a man between 18 and 29 years old in good health. The source material was memory CD4+ T cells sorted from blood. Documented subset: CD45RA-negative fraction. The DNA of the CDR3 is TGTGCCTGGAGTCAAGGAGGATCGGGACATAATTCACCCCTCCACTTT. This sequence encodes CAWSQGGSGHNSPLHF.